This TCR beta chain came from a study of cytomegalovirus exposure and HLA in healthy donors. Regarding donors, all were healthy bone marrow donors. Both 60 Vbeta primers and 13 Jbeta primers went into the PCR. Assay: immunoSEQ multiplex PCR; the TCRdb copy retains only in-frame clones and omits some. The table records 75,000 or so clones, 66% of them present only once. Germline V CDR1 and CDR2: MNHNY, SVGAGI (reference sequence). The ends were cut back, 2 bases at V and 0 bases at J, with 10 bases in the middle. CDR3 length equals 15 residues. To note about this clone: Its antigen is unidentified.

Findings and caveats of the study: Sequencing likely produced, as an artifact, a cluster of highly shared sequence variants. Equally common other TCR beta chains were less clonally expanded than HLA-associated ones, a later analysis found.

The sequencing sample was made of PBMCs. This chain links TRBV6-6 with TRBJ1-1; D is unclear. The sequence was obtained from a man in his forties or fifties in good health and CMV-seropositive. CDR3 residues: CASSYGQSLNTEAFF. The CDR3 nucleotides read TGTGCCAGCAGTTACGGGCAGTCCTTGAACACTGAAGCTTTCTTT.